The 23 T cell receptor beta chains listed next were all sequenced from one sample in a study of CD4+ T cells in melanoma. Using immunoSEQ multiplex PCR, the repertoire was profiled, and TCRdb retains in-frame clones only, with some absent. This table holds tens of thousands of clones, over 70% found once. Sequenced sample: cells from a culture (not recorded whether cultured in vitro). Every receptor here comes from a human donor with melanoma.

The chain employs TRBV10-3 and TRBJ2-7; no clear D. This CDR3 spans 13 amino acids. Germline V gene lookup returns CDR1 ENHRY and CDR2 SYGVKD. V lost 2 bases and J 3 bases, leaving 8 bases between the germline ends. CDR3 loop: CAISEKAVYEQYF. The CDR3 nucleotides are TGTGCCATCAGTGAGAAGGCCGTCTACGAGCAGTACTTC.

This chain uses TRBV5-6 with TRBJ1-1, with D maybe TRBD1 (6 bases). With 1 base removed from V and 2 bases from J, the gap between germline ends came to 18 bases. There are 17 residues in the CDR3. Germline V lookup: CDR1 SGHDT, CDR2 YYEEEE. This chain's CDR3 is CASSLPPFRTVNTEAFF. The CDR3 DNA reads TGTGCCAGCAGCTTGCCCCCCTTCAGGACAGTTAACACTGAAGCTTTCTTT.

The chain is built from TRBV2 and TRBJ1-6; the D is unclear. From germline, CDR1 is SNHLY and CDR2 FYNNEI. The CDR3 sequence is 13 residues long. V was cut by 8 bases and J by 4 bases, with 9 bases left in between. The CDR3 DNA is TGTGCCAGCCAGACGCAGTATAATTCACCCCTCCACTTT. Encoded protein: CASQTQYNSPLHF. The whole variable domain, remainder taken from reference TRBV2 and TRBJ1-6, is EPEVTQTPSHQVTQMGQEVILRCVPISNHLYFYWYRQILGQKVEFLVSFYNNEISEKSEIFDDQFSVERPDGSNFTLKIRSTKLEDSAMYFCASQTQYNSPLHFGNGTRLTVT.

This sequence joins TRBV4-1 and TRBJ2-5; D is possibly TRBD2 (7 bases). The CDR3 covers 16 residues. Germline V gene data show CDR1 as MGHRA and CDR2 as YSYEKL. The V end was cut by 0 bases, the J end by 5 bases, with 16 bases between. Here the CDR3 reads CASSQEGPGGLETQYF. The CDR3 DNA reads TGCGCCAGCAGCCAAGAAGGTCCGGGGGGCCTTGAGACCCAGTACTTC.

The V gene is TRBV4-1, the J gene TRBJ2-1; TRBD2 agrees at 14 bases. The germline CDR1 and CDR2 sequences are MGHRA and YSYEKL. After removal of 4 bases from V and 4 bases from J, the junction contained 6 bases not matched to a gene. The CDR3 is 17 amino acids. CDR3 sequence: CASSLRTSGGIYNEQFF. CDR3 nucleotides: TGCGCCAGCAGCCTTCGGACTAGCGGGGGGATATACAATGAGCAGTTCTTC.

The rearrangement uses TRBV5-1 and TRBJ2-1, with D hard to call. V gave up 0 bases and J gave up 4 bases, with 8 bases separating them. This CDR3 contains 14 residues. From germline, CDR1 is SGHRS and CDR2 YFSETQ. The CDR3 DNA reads TGCGCCAGCAGCTTGGCTGCTGATTACAATGAGCAGTTCTTC. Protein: CASSLAADYNEQFF. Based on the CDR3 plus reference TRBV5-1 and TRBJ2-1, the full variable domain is KAGVTQTPRYLIKTRGQQVTLSCSPISGHRSVSWYQQTPGQGLQFLFEYFSETQRNKGNFPGRFSGRQFSNSRSEMNVSTLELGDSALYLCASSLAADYNEQFFGPGTRLTVL.

CDR3 amino acids: CASSQADRDRTFF. CDR3 bases: TGCGCCAGCAGCCAAGCTGACAGGGATAGGACTTTCTTT. V usage is TRBV4-1 and J usage is TRBJ1-1, with 7 bases lining up with TRBD1. After removal of 1 base from V and 12 bases from J, the junction contained 8 bases not matched to a gene. Germline assignment: CDR1 MGHRA and CDR2 YSYEKL. The CDR3 is 13 residues long.

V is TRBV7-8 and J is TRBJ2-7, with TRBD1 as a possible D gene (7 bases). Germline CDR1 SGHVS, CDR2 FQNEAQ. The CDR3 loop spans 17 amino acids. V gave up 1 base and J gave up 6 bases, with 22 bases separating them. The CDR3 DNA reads TGTGCCAGCAGCTTAGGAGGGGGCAGGGTCGGGGGATCCGAGCAGTACTTC. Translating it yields CASSLGGGRVGGSEQYF.

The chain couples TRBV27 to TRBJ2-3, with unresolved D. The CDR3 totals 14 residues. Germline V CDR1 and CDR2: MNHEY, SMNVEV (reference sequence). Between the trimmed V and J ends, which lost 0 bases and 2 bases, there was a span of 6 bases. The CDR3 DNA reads TGTGCCAGCAGTTTATCGGCGGCCACAGATACGCAGTATTTT. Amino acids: CASSLSAATDTQYF.

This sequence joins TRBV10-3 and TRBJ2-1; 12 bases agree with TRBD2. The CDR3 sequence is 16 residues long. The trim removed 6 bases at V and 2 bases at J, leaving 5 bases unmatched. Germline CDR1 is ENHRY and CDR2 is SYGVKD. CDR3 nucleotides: TGTGCCATCAGGGAATCTAGCGGGGGGGCCTACAATGAGCAGTTCTTC. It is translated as CAIRESSGGAYNEQFF.

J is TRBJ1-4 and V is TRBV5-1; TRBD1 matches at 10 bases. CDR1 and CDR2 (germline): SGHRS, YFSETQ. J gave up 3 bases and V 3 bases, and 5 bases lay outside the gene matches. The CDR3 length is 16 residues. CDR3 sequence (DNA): TGCGCCAGCAGCTCGGGCGGACAGGGGGCTAATGAAAAACTGTTTTTT. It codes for CASSSGGQGANEKLFF.

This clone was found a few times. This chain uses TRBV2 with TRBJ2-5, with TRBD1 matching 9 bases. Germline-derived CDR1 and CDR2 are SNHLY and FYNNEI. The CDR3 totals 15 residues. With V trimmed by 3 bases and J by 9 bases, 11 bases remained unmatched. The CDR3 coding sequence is TGTGCCAGCAGTGATTCCTCCGGGACAGGGATCTCCCAGTACTTC. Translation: CASSDSSGTGISQYF. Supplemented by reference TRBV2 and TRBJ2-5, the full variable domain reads EPEVTQTPSHQVTQMGQEVILRCVPISNHLYFYWYRQILGQKVEFLVSFYNNEISEKSEIFDDQFSVERPDGSNFTLKIRSTKLEDSAMYFCASSDSSGTGISQYFGPGTRLLVL.

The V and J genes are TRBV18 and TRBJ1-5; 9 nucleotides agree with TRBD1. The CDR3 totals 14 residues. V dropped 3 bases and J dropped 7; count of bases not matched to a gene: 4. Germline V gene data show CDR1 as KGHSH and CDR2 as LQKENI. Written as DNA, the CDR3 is TGTGCCAGCTCACCGGGACAGGGAAACCAGCCCCAGCATTTT. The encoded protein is CASSPGQGNQPQHF.

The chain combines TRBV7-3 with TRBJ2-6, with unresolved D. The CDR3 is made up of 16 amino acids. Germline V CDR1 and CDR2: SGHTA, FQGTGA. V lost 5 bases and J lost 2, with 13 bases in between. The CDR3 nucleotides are TGTGCCAGCAGCCCCTCAAAGGTGGCTGGGGCCAACGTCCTGACTTTC. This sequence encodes CASSPSKVAGANVLTF.

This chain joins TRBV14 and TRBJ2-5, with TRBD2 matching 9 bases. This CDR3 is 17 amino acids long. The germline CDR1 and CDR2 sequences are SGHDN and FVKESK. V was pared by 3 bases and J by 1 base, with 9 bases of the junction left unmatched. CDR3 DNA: TGTGCCAGCAGCCATCGATCGGGACTAGCAAGCCAAGAGACCCAGTACTTC. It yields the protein CASSHRSGLASQETQYF. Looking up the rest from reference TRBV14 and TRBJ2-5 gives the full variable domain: EAGVTQFPSHSVIEKGQTVTLRCDPISGHDNLYWYRRVMGKEIKFLLHFVKESKQDESGMPNNRFLAERTGGTYSTLKVQPAELEDSGVYFCASSHRSGLASQETQYFGPGTRLLVL.

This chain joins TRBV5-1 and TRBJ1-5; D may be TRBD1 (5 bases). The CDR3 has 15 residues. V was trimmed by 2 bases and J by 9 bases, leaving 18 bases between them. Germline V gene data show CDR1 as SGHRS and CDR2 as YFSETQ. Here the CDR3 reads CASSFDSQSGGPQHF. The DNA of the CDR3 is TGCGCCAGCAGCTTCGACAGCCAAAGCGGGGGGCCCCAGCATTTT. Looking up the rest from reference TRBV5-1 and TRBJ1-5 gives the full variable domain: KAGVTQTPRYLIKTRGQQVTLSCSPISGHRSVSWYQQTPGQGLQFLFEYFSETQRNKGNFPGRFSGRQFSNSRSEMNVSTLELGDSALYLCASSFDSQSGGPQHFGDGTRLSIL.

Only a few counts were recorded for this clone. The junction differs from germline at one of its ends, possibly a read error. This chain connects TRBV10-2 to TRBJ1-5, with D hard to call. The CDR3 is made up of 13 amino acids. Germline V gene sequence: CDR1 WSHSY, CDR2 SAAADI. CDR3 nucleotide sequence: TGCGCCACCTCACAGCAATTGAATCGGCCCCAGCATTTT. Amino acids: CATSQQLNRPQHF.

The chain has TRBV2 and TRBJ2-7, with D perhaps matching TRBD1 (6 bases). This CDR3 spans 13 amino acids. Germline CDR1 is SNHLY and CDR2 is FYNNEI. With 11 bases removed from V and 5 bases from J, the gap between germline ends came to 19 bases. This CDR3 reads CAGTGFKLNEQYF. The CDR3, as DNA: TGTGCCGGTACAGGGTTCAAGCTTAACGAGCAGTACTTC.

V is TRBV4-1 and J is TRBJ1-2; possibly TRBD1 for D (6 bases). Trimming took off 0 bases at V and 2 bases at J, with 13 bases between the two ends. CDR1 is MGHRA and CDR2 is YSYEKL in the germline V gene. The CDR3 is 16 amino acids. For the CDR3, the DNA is TGCGCCAGCAGCCAAGACCCCTCGCAGGGGAACTATGGCTACACCTTC. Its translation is CASSQDPSQGNYGYTF.

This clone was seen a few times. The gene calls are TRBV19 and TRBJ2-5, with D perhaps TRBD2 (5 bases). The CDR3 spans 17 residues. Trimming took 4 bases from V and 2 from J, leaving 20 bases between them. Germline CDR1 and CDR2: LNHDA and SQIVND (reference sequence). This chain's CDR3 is CASSSGFVSATQETQYF. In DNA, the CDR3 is TGTGCCAGTAGTAGTGGGTTTGTTAGCGCAACTCAAGAGACCCAGTACTTC.

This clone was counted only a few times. In nucleotides, the CDR3 is TGTGCCAGCAGCGTAGCTACAGAGACCGGGGAGCTGTTTTTT. Residues: CASSVATETGELFF. The chain uses TRBV9 and TRBJ2-2; D gene unclear. CDR3 length: 14 amino acids. Germline V gives CDR1 SGDLS, CDR2 YYNGEE. V gave up 0 bases and J gave up 5 bases, with 8 bases separating them.

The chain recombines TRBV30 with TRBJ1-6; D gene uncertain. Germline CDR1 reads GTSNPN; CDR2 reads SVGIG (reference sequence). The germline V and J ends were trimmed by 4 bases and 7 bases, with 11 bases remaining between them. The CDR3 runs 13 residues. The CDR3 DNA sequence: TGTGCCTGGAAGCCGTTCTTGAATTCACCCCTCCACTTT. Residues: CAWKPFLNSPLHF.

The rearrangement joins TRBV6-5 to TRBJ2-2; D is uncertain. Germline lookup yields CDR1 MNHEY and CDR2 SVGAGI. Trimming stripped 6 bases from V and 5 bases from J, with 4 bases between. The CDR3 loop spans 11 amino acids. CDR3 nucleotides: TGTGCCAGCAGCCAAACCGGGGAGCTGTTTTTT. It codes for CASSQTGELFF.